The 2 T cell receptor beta chains reported below all come from one sample, sequenced in a study of shared clonotypes between healthy human individuals. Here immunoSEQ multiplex PCR was the method, and the copy in TCRdb shows in-frame clones only, minus some. The sample lists 2 million to 3 million clones; approximately 93% were seen once. The material sequenced was naive CD4+ T cells from PBMCs. Subset specified: CD45RA+ positively selected. Source of these receptors: a man between 18 and 29 years old in good health. Some clones in this sample may be carry-over from other donors' samples.

This chain uses TRBV2 with TRBJ2-2; 7 bases map to TRBD1. The CDR3 has 17 amino acids. The J segment lost 4 bases and the V segment lost 7 bases, leaving 15 bases of the junction unmatched. The germline V gene has CDR1 SNHLY and CDR2 FYNNEI. CDR3: CASTRQGKGSGTGELFF. The CDR3 DNA follows: TGTGCCAGCACCAGACAGGGTAAAGGTTCGGGCACCGGGGAGCTGTTTTTT.

The gene calls are TRBV27 and TRBJ2-7, with 7 bases that match TRBD2. The CDR3 is 15 amino acids. V was pared by 2 bases and J by 0 bases, with 4 bases of the junction left unmatched. From germline, CDR1 is MNHEY and CDR2 SMNVEV (reference sequence). The chain's CDR3 is CASSLTGGVSYEQYF. DNA of the CDR3: TGTGCCAGCAGTTTAACGGGAGGTGTCTCCTACGAGCAGTACTTC.